The source of this TCR beta chain is a study of tumor-infiltrating lymphocytes in primary liver carcinoma. The input was 450 to 500 ng total RNA; TCR beta cDNA was made from it with a constant-region primer. Investigators got TCR beta libraries out of three nested multiplex PCR rounds, done with slightly modified ARM-PCR. TRBV1-TRBV30 forward primers paired with a C-beta reverse primer were used in the first two PCR rounds, which ran approximately 11 cycles each. TCRdb reprocessed the multiplex PCR reads via MiXCR and lists one record per CDR3 protein. Among about 200,000 distinct CDR3 sequences listed, around four fifths were seen once. CDR1 and CDR2 from the germline V gene are ENHRY and SYGVKD. With 6 bases clipped from V and 6 bases from J, the junction kept 4 bases outside the gene matches. This CDR3 contains 13 residues. From 20-30 mg of unsorted bulk tissue, DNA and RNA were co-extracted together.

The source of this sequence is a middle-aged man with primary liver carcinoma and hepatitis B virus infection. The specimen was tumor tissue from primary liver carcinoma. V is TRBV10-3 and J is TRBJ2-7; 11 bases match TRBD1. The CDR3 DNA reads TGTGCCATCAGGGGACAGGGGGGTCTCGAGCAGTACTTC. This gives the protein CAIRGQGGLEQYF.